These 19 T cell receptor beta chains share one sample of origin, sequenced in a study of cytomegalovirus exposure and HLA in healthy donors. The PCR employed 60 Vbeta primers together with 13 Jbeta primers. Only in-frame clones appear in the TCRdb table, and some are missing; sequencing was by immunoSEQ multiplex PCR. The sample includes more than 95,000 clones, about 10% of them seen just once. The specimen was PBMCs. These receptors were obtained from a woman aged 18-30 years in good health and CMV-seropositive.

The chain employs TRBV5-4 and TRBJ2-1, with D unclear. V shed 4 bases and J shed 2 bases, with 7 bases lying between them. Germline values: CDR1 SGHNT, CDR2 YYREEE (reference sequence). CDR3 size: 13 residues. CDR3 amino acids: CASSDTAYNEQFF. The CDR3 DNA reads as TGTGCCAGCAGCGACACGGCCTACAATGAGCAGTTCTTC.

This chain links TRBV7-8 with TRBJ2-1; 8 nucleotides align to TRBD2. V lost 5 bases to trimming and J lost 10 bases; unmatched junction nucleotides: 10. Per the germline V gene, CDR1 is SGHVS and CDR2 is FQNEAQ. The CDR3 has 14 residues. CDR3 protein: CASSTREGSGEQFF. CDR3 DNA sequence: TGTGCCAGCAGCACCCGGGAGGGGAGCGGGGAGCAGTTCTTC.

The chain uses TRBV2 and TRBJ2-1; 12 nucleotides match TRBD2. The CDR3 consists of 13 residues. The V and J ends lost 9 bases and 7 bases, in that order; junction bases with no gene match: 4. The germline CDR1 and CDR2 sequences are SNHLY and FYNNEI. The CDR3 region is CASGTSGLNEQFF. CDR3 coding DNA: TGTGCCAGTGGGACTAGCGGGTTAAATGAGCAGTTCTTC.

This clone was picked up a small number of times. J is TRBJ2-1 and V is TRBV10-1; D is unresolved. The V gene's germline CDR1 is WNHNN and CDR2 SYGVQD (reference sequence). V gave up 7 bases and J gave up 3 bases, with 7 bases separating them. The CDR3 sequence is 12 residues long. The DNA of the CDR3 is TGCGCCAGCACCCCTTGCTACAATGAGCAGTTCTTC. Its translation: CASTPCYNEQFF.

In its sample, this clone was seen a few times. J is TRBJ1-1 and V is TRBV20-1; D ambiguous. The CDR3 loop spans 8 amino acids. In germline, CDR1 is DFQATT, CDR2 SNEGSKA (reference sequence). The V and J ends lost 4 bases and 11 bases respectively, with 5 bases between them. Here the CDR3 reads CSATYAFF. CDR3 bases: TGCAGTGCTACCTACGCTTTCTTT.

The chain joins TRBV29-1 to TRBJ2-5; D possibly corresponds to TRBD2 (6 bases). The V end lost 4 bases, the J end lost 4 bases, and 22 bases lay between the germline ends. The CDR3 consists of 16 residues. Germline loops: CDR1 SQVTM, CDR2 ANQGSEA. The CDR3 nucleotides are TGCAGCGTTGTAAGTCGGAGGTCGGGAGTCGGAGAGACCCAGTACTTC. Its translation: CSVVSRRSGVGETQYF. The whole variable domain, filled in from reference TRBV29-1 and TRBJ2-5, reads SAVISQKPSRDICQRGTSLTIQCQVDSQVTMMFWYRQQPGQSLTLIATANQGSEATYESGFVIDKFPISRPNLTFSTLTVSNMSPEDSSIYLCSVVSRRSGVGETQYFGPGTRLLVL.

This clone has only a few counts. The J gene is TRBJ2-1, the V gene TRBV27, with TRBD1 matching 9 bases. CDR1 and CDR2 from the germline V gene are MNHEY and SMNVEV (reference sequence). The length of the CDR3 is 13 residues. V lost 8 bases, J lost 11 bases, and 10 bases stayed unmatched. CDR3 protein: CASGRQGGLKQFF. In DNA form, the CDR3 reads TGTGCCAGCGGGCGACAGGGGGGCCTAAAGCAGTTCTTC.

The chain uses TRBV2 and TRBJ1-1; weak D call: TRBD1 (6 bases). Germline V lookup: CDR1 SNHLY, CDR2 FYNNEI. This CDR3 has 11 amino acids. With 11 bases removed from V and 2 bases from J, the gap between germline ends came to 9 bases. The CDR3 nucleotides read TGTGCCGGGGGCAGCAACACTGAAGCTTTCTTT. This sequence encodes CAGGSNTEAFF.

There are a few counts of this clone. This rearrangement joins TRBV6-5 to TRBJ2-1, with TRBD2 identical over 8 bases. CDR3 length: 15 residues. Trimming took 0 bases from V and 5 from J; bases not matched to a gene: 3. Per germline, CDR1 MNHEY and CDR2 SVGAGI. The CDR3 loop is CASSYSPGGNNEQFF. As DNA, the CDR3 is TGTGCCAGCAGTTACTCGCCGGGAGGGAACAATGAGCAGTTCTTC.

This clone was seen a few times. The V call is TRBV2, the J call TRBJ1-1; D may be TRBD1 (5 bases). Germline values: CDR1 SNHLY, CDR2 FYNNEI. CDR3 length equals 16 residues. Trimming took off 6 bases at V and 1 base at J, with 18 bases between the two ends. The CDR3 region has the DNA TGTGCCAGCAGACGGAGGTCTACGGGGGGGAACACTGAAGCTTTCTTT. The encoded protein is CASRRRSTGGNTEAFF.

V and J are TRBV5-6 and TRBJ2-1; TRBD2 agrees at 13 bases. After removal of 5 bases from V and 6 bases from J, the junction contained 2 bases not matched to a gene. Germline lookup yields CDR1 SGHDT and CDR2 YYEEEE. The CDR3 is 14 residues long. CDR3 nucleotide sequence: TGTGCCAGCAGACTAGCGGGAGGGGGCAATGAGCAGTTCTTC. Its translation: CASRLAGGGNEQFF.

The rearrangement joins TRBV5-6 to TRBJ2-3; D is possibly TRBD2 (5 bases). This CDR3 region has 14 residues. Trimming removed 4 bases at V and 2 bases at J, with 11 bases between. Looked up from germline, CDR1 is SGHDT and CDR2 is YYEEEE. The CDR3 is CASSIGLFTDTQYF. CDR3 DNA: TGTGCCAGCAGCATAGGACTTTTCACAGATACGCAGTATTTT.

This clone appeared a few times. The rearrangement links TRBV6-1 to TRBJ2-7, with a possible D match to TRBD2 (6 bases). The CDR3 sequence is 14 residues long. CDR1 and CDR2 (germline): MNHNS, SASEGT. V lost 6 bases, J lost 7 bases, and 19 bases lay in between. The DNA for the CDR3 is TGTGCCAGCAGGGGGGGTGTGGGGTCGGGAGAGCAGTACTTC. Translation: CASRGGVGSGEQYF.

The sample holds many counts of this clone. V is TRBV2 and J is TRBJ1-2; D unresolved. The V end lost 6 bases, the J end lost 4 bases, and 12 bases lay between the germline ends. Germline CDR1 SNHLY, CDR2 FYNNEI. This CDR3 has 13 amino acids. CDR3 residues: CASRANSGYGYTF. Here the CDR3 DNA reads TGTGCCAGCAGGGCAAATTCTGGCTATGGCTACACCTTC.

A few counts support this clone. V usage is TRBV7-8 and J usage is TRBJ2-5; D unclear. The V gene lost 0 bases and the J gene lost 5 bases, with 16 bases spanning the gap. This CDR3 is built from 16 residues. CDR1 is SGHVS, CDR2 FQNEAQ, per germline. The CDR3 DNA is TGTGCCAGCAGCTTAGCGATGGGCTTGTCCCATGAGACCCAGTACTTC. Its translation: CASSLAMGLSHETQYF.

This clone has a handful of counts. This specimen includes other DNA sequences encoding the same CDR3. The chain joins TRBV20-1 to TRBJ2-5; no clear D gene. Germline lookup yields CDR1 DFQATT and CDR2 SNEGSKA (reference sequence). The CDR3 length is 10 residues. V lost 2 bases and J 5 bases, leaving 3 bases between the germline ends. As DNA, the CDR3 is TGCAGTGCTAGACTCGAGACCCAGTACTTC. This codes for CSARLETQYF.

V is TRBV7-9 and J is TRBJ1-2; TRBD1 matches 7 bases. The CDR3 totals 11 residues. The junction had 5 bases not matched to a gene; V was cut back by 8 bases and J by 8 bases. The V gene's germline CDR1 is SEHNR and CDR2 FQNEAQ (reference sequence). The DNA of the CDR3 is TGTGCCAGCGAGGGGACAGACGGCTACACCTTC. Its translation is CASEGTDGYTF.

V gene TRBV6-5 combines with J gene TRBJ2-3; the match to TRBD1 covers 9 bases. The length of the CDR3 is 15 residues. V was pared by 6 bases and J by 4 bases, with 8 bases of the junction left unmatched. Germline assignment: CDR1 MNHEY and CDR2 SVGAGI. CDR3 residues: CASSQPGQGPDTQYF. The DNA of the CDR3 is TGTGCCAGCAGCCAACCGGGACAGGGACCAGATACGCAGTATTTT.

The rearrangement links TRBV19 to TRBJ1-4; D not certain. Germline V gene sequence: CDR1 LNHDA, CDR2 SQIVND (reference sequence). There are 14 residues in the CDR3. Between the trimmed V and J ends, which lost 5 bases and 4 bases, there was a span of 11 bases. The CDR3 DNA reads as TGTGCCAGTAGTCGGACGGGAAATAATGAAAAACTGTTTTTT. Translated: CASSRTGNNEKLFF.